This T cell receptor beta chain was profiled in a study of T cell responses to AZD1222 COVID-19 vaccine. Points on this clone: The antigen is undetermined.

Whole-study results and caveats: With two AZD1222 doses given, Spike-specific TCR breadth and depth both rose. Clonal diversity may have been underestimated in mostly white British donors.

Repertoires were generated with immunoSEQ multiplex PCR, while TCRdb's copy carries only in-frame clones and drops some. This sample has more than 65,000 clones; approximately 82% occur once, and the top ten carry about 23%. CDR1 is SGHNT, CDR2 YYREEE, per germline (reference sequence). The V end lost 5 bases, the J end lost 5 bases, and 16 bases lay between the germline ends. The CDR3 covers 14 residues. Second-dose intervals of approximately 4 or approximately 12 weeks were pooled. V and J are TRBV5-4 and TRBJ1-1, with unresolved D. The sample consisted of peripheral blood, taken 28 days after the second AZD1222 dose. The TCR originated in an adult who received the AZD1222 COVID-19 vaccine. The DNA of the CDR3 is TGTGCCAGCAGTCCGGACGCCGGTAGTACTGAAGCTTTCTTT. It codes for CASSPDAGSTEAFF.